The present entry profiles one TCR gamma chain with its context. TCRdb reanalyzed the reads using CATT. Of nearly 2,500 gamma-chain clones in the sample, under 55% are singletons; the top ten hold under 6%. Germline CDR1 is EGSTGY and CDR2 is YDSYTSSV. The junction had 8 bases not matched to a gene; V was cut back by 2 bases and J by 7 bases. The CDR3 is 13 amino acids. The entry originates in a study of gamma-delta chains in newborns, infants, children. The chain links TRGV4 to TRGJ1 or TRGJ2. The J gene was not available in TCRdb and was assigned here by matching the DNA to germline segments. Sequenced sample: blood. The TCR was taken from a child who was a newborn, infant or young child, either healthy, febrile or measles-vaccinated (not recorded which). The CDR3 reads CATWDEAWYKKLF. In DNA, the CDR3 is TGTGCCACCTGGGATGAGGCTTGGTATAAGAAACTCTTT.